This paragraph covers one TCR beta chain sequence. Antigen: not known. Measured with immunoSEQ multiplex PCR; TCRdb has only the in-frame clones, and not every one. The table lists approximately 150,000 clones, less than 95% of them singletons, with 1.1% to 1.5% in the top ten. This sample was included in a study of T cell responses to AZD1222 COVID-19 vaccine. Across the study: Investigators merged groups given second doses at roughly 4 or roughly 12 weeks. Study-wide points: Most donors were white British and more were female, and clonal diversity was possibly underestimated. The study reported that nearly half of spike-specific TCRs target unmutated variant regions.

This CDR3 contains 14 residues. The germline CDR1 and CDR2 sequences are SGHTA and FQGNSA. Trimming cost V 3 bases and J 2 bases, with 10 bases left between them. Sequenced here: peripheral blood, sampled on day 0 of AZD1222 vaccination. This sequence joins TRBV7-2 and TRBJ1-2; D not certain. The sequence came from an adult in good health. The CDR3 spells CASSFTEINYGYTF. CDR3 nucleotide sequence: TGTGCCAGCAGCTTTACAGAGATCAACTATGGCTACACCTTC.